Below, 4 T cell receptor beta chains from the same sample are listed, as sequenced in a study of naive and memory T cell subsets. The beta constant-region primer was an equimolar mix of two oligonucleotides covering TRBC1 and TRBC2. TCRdb processed the UMI-ligation and nested PCR reads anew with MiXCR; each CDR3 protein has one entry. The top ten hold approximately 0.15% of the sample, which has roughly 140,000 distinct CDR3 sequences, approximately 15% seen once. The sequenced material came from naive CD4+ T cells from blood. The receptors derive from a human donor in good health.

This clonotype has a handful of counts. The chain has TRBV24-1 and TRBJ2-5; D not resolved. Looked up from germline, CDR1 is KGHDR and CDR2 is SFDVKD. The CDR3 length is 12 residues. The ends were cut back, 4 bases at V and 2 bases at J, with 4 bases in the middle. The CDR3 sequence: CATSEQQETQYF. The DNA for the CDR3 is TGTGCCACCAGTGAACAACAAGAGACCCAGTACTTC.

V gene TRBV9 combines with J gene TRBJ2-1, with 10 positions matching TRBD2. Germline CDR1 SGDLS, CDR2 YYNGEE. The CDR3 length is 15 residues. Trimming at V came to 0 bases and at J to 9 bases, leaving 6 bases not matched to a gene. The CDR3 DNA follows: TGTGCCAGCAGCGTAGCAGCGGGAGGGCCGGGTGAGCAGTTCTTC. Its protein is CASSVAAGGPGEQFF.

This clonotype was found many times. The chain uses TRBV7-2 and TRBJ1-3; D is unresolved. This CDR3 has 12 residues. Germline CDR1 SGHTA, CDR2 FQGNSA. V lost 0 bases and J lost 3, with 0 bases in between. The CDR3 nucleotides read TGTGCCAGCAGCTTAGCTGGAAACACCATATATTTT. It yields the protein CASSLAGNTIYF.

CDR3 nucleotide sequence: TGTGCCAGCAGCCTAGCGGGAGCGAACGAGCAGTACTTC. Its translation is CASSLAGANEQYF. The chain uses TRBV3-1 and TRBJ2-7, with TRBD2 matching over 9 bases. This CDR3 contains 13 residues. After removal of 4 bases from V and 5 bases from J, the junction contained 3 bases not matched to a gene. CDR1 and CDR2 (germline): LGHDT, YNNKEL (reference sequence).